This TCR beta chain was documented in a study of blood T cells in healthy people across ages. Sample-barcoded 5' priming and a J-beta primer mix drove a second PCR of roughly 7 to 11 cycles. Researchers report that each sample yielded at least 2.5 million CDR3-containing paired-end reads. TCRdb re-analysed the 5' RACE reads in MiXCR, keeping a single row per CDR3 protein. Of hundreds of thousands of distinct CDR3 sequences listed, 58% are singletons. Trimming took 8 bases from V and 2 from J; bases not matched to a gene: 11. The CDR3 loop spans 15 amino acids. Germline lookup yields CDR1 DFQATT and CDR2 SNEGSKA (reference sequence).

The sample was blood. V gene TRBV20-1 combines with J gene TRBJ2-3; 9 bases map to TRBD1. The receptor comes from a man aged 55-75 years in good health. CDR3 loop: CSLPGQGSYTDTQYF. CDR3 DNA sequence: TGCAGTCTCCCGGGACAGGGCTCATACACAGATACGCAGTATTTT.